These 13 T cell receptor beta chains came from one sample sequenced in a study of blood T cells in healthy people across ages. PCR was performed a second time for roughly 7 to 12 cycles using a sample-barcoded 5' primer and a J-beta primer mix. TCRdb fed the 5' RACE reads into MiXCR, producing one record per CDR3 protein. The repertoire includes fewer than 1,200,000 distinct CDR3 sequences, approximately 26% of them detected once, and 0.65% to 0.75% sits in the top ten. These records were also assigned to another study, of T cells of mothers and their children.

The sample taken for sequencing was blood. The origin of the receptors is a girl aged 2-10 years in good health.

The gene calls are TRBV9 and TRBJ2-2; 12 nucleotides align to TRBD2. The CDR3 is made up of 18 amino acids. V shed 4 bases and J 2 bases; nucleotides not matched to a gene: 9. Germline-derived CDR1 and CDR2 are SGDLS and YYNGEE. In nucleotides, the CDR3 is TGTGCCAGCAGCTCTCGGTCGGGACTAGCGGGTAACACCGGGGAGCTGTTTTTT. Its translation: CASSSRSGLAGNTGELFF.

This chain connects TRBV7-7 to TRBJ2-2; 9 positions match TRBD1. V shed 11 bases and J 2 bases; nucleotides not matched to a gene: 3. The CDR3 spans 13 residues. Germline CDR1 and CDR2: SSHAT and FNYEAQ (reference sequence). This CDR3 reads CAGTGPNTGELFF. The CDR3 nucleotides are TGTGCCGGGACAGGGCCTAACACCGGGGAGCTGTTTTTT.

CDR3 bases: TGTGCCAGCTCGCCAGGTGACGCCTACGAGCAGTACTTC. Protein sequence: CASSPGDAYEQYF. The chain employs TRBV12-3 or TRBV12-4 and TRBJ2-7; D gene uncertain. The ends were cut back, 8 bases at V and 2 bases at J, with 13 bases in the middle. The CDR3 loop spans 13 amino acids.

This clonotype appeared a few times. The chain employs TRBV7-2 and TRBJ2-3; 8 bases are shared with TRBD2. Germline loops: CDR1 SGHTA, CDR2 FQGNSA. The CDR3 consists of 15 residues. Losses at the gene ends were 1 base for V and 5 bases for J; bases not matched to a gene: 5. The CDR3 DNA reads as TGTGCCAGCAGCTTAGGAAGCGGGGGTGTAGATACGCAGTATTTT. Protein product: CASSLGSGGVDTQYF.

This chain joins TRBV24-1 and TRBJ2-7, with D tentatively TRBD1 or TRBD2 (5 bases each). The J call may be faulty, since TRBJ2-1 better matches the DNA end. CDR1 and CDR2 (germline): KGHDR, SFDVKD. CDR3 length equals 15 residues. The CDR3 spells CATSDLGTDSNEQFF. The DNA for the CDR3 is TGTGCCACCAGTGATTTGGGGACGGACTCGAATGAGCAGTTCTTC.

The chain uses TRBV12-3 or TRBV12-4 and TRBJ1-4; TRBD1 is a possible D gene (5 bases). Trimming left V 6 bases short and J 8 bases short, with 16 bases between. The CDR3 consists of 14 residues. CDR3 nucleotide sequence: TGTGCCAGCAGAGATGTTGACGGGGGGGAAAAACTGTTTTTT. Translation gives CASRDVDGGEKLFF.

This clonotype showed up just a few times. This chain connects TRBV4-1 to TRBJ2-5, with TRBD1 identical over 7 bases. The end of the DNA fits TRBJ2-7 better, so the J call may be wrong. This CDR3 region has 16 residues. Germline assignment: CDR1 MGHRA and CDR2 YSYEKL. The CDR3 DNA reads as TGCGCCAGCAGCCAAGTTTTAGGGGGCAGCTCCTACGAGCAGTACTTC. This translates into CASSQVLGGSSYEQYF.

The V and J genes are TRBV27 and TRBJ2-2, with D possibly being TRBD2 (5 bases). Germline assignment: CDR1 MNHEY and CDR2 SMNVEV (reference sequence). This CDR3 has 12 residues. Between the trimmed V and J ends, which lost 8 bases and 1 base, there was a span of 5 bases. In DNA form, the CDR3 reads TGTGCCAGCGAGGGGAACACCGGGGAGCTGTTTTTT. This gives the protein CASEGNTGELFF.

Details on this clonotype: A junction end diverges from the germline sequence, so it may reflect a read error. The genes are TRBV6-6 and TRBJ2-5; 10 bases fit TRBD2. The CDR3 contains 16 residues. Germline CDR1 reads MNHNY; CDR2 reads SVGAGI (reference sequence). The CDR3 bases are TGTGCCAGCAGTTACTCGAGCGGGACTAGCGAAGAGGCCCAGTACTTC. Its protein product is CASSYSSGTSEEAQYF.

The V and J genes are TRBV29-1 and TRBJ1-1; D uncertain. Trimming took off 3 bases at V and 7 bases at J, with 9 bases between the two ends. Germline CDR1 SQVTM, CDR2 ANQGSEA. The CDR3 has 11 amino acids. This CDR3 reads CSVDEGGEAFF. For the CDR3, the DNA is TGCAGCGTTGATGAGGGTGGTGAAGCTTTCTTT.

The gene calls are TRBV20-1 and TRBJ2-5, with D unresolved. CDR1 is DFQATT, CDR2 SNEGSKA, per germline (reference sequence). This CDR3 has 12 amino acids. V gave up 6 bases and J gave up 4 bases, with 12 bases separating them. The CDR3 nucleotides are TGCAGTGCCAGCTGGGCAGGAGAGACCCAGTACTTC. Protein sequence: CSASWAGETQYF.

In this sample, this clonotype turned up a few times. The chain links TRBV29-1 to TRBJ2-3, with a possible D match to TRBD2 (7 bases). CDR3 length equals 15 residues. Germline CDR1 is SQVTM and CDR2 is ANQGSEA. With 4 bases removed from V and 2 bases from J, the gap between germline ends came to 16 bases. The CDR3 DNA is TGCAGCGTTGTGGGGGGGCTAACCCCCACAGATACGCAGTATTTT. Protein product: CSVVGGLTPTDTQYF.

About this clonotype: Since a much larger clone is just one base distant, this may be a read error. The gene calls are TRBV12-3 or TRBV12-4 and TRBJ1-1; D remains ambiguous. Trimming pared 1 base from V and 3 bases from J, leaving 9 bases between. CDR3 size: 14 residues. Here the CDR3 DNA reads TGTGCCAGCAGTTTAGAATCAGCCGACACTGAAGCTTTCTTT. Translated: CASSLESADTEAFF.